This T cell receptor (beta chain) was recorded in a study of T cells expressing NK-cell markers. This CDR3 spans 15 amino acids. CDR1 and CDR2 from the germline V gene are SGHTA and FQGNSA. Each CDR3 protein gets one entry in TCRdb, which reprocessed the 5' RACE reads and gives no DNA. This table lists approximately 380,000 distinct CDR3 sequences. The V call is TRBV7-2, the J call TRBJ1-1. This receptor was taken from a man between 18 and 69 years old in good health. The sample was blood T cells: a sorted CD56 or NKG2C T cell subset, CD4+ or CD8+ T cells, or bulk PBMC T cells (not recorded which). The CDR3 sequence: CASSLDPDPYTEAFF.